This TCR beta chain was obtained from a study of T-cell memory formation after mild COVID-19 (dated by TCRdb to the early 2020s). For the study in its entirety: Most TCR sequence clusters were specific to one of the two donors. The cohort was made up of two young adult volunteers, one female and one male, who were previously healthy. In a couple of donors, T-cell clones that expanded and contracted after mild COVID-19 were followed by sequencing TCRalpha and TCRbeta repertoires longitudinally. Here is what the overall study found, with its caveats: The detection of some responding clones in pre-infection memory suggests that pre-existing cross-reactive memory T cells joined the SARS-CoV-2 response. The second-wave clones that peaked on day 37 were not confirmed to be SARS-CoV-2 specific. The study included only a couple of mild cases, and larger cohorts that include severe cases with pre-infection samples were judged to be necessary. Clones contracting from day 15 to 85 had balanced CD4/CD8 phenotypes, while a second wave expanding from day 15 to 37 was biased towards CD4+. Contracting CD4+ clones turned up mainly in the CM and EM memory subsets, whereas EMRA was where CD8+ clones were enriched.

Trimming takes 0 bases from V and 2 bases from J, and the germline ends sit 8 bases apart. The germline V gene yields SGHDT for CDR1 and YYEEEE for CDR2. Inclusive of the bounding cysteine and phenylalanine, the CDR3 is 14 residues long. Only the CDR3 DNA stays, 42 bases, in frame from base 1. To note about this clonotype: The antigen it recognizes is unknown. Base qualities are not provided; no much larger clone lies one nucleotide away.

Ficoll-Paque density gradient centrifugation was used to isolate PBMCs. TCRdb lists the instrument as Illumina NovaSeq 6000. TCRalpha and TCRbeta cDNA libraries were built by 5'RACE with constant-segment primers, adding sample barcodes and unique molecular identifiers. RNA was extracted from every sample with Trizol reagent. Amplification of the libraries took two PCR steps, and the second step added a second sample barcode plus Illumina TruSeq adapters. The libraries were sequenced on an Illumina NovaSeq using 2 x 150 bp paired-end reads. The authors' pipeline ran thus. The reads were demultiplexed and collapsed into UMI-guided consensus sequences using migec v1.2.7. Using mixcr v2.1.11, UMI consensuses were aligned to TRA and TRB V and J templates and then assembled into clonotypes. A clonotype was counted as expanded or contracted only if both edgeR and NoisET called the change significant, with noise models trained on biological replicates. For edgeR calls, the thresholds were a false discovery rate-adjusted p below 0.01 and a log2 fold-change of 1. PCA with hierarchical clustering of max-normalized trajectories of the 1000 most abundant clonotypes was used as exploratory dynamics analysis. Each responding clone was given a CD4 or CD8 phenotype based on the CD4+ and CD8+ repertoires, which had been sequenced separately. TCRdb reworked the public reads: Q25 trimming with fastp, MiXCR clone assembly, productive beta chains retained. Here each entry gathers all rows of one CDR3 protein and keeps the most common genes and DNA. The V and J calls were not made by the authors but by TCRdb's processing. The sample table holds tens of thousands of distinct CDR3 sequences, of which approximately 15% were seen once. About 31% of the sample rests with the top ten.

The receptor comes from an adult woman who had mild COVID-19 (a few samples of this study predate the infection). The sample titles of this study are shuffled in the database, so cell type and time point are left out; the donor was told from shared clones. Sequenced material: PBMCs or a T cell subset sorted from them (not recorded which). The rearranged chain carries TRBV5-6 and TRBJ2-5; TRBD1 might be the D gene, on 5 matching bases. CDR3 loop: CASSLGAGQETQYF. The DNA reads TGTGCCAGCAGCTTGGGGGCAGGGCAAGAGACCCAGTACTTC.